This passage covers 23 T cell receptor beta chains from one sample sequenced in a study of T-cell memory formation after mild COVID-19. TCRdb fed the 5' RACE reads into MiXCR, producing one record per CDR3 protein. The sample yields hundreds of thousands of distinct CDR3 sequences, more than 15% seen once. The sample was PBMCs or a T cell subset sorted from them (not recorded which). All receptors come from an adult woman who had mild COVID-19 (a few samples of this study predate the infection). Cell type and time point are not known.

V is TRBV20-1 and J is TRBJ2-5; D might be TRBD2 (6 bases). The germline gives CDR1 DFQATT, CDR2 SNEGSKA (reference sequence). Trimming took off 0 bases at V and 4 bases at J, with 12 bases between the two ends. This CDR3 has 14 residues. CDR3 bases: TGCAGTGCTAGAGATTCCCAGGGAGGAGAGACCCAGTACTTC. It encodes CSARDSQGGETQYF.

This clonotype was picked up a small number of times. This rearrangement joins TRBV20-1 to TRBJ2-7; D is unclear. CDR3 length: 13 residues. V lost 5 bases and J 0 bases, leaving 11 bases between the germline ends. Germline V gene data show CDR1 as DFQATT and CDR2 as SNEGSKA (reference sequence). CDR3 region: CSASNSVSYEQYF. CDR3 nucleotides: TGCAGTGCTTCCAATTCGGTCTCCTACGAGCAGTACTTC.

The genes are TRBV29-1 and TRBJ2-6; D gene unclear. With 7 bases removed from V and 1 base from J, the gap between germline ends came to 8 bases. The CDR3 sequence is 13 residues long. The germline gives CDR1 SQVTM, CDR2 ANQGSEA. The CDR3 nucleotides are TGCAGCGCCGGAAGTTCTGGGGCCAACGTCCTGACTTTC. It translates to CSAGSSGANVLTF.

This clonotype was seen a few times. V gene TRBV11-2 combines with J gene TRBJ2-2, with 7 bases aligning to TRBD2. With 5 bases clipped from V and 7 bases from J, the junction kept 16 bases outside the gene matches. The germline V gene encodes CDR1 SGHAT and CDR2 FQNNGV. This CDR3 is built from 17 residues. Written as DNA, the CDR3 is TGTGCCAGCAGCCCCGAGTTGGGGGAGGGCCGCAGCGGGGAGCTGTTTTTT. Amino acids: CASSPELGEGRSGELFF.

The chain has TRBV2 and TRBJ2-3, with TRBD2 matching 12 bases. CDR1 SNHLY and CDR2 FYNNEI come from the germline V gene. The J segment lost 2 bases and the V segment lost 5 bases, leaving 5 bases of the junction unmatched. This CDR3 has 16 amino acids. The CDR3 DNA follows: TGTGCCAGCAGTCTAGGACTAGCGGGGATCACAGATACGCAGTATTTT. It specifies CASSLGLAGITDTQYF.

This clonotype was detected only a few times. J is TRBJ1-6 and V is TRBV18; D ambiguous. V lost 2 bases to trimming and J lost 5 bases, with 4 bases between them. From germline, CDR1 is KGHSH and CDR2 LQKENI. The CDR3 is 13 residues long. This CDR3 reads CASSPENNSPLHF. DNA for the CDR3: TGTGCCAGCTCACCAGAGAATAATTCACCCCTCCACTTT.

The chain recombines TRBV5-5 with TRBJ2-1; 8 nucleotides line up with TRBD2. CDR3 length: 17 residues. V gave up 1 base and J gave up 8 bases; unmatched junction bases: 14. Germline V gene sequence: CDR1 SGHKS, CDR2 YYEKEE (reference sequence). The DNA of the CDR3 is TGTGCCAGCAGCTTGTTTTACGCGGGAGGCCTCGTTGATGAGCAGTTCTTC. Amino acid sequence: CASSLFYAGGLVDEQFF.

This clonotype has only a few counts. CDR3 nucleotides: TGTGCCAGCAGCAGTTTTCCCTTCTTGGGGGACACTGAAGCTTTCTTT. Translating it yields CASSSFPFLGDTEAFF. The chain joins TRBV9 to TRBJ1-1, with D tentatively TRBD1 (5 bases). Germline CDR1 SGDLS, CDR2 YYNGEE. Trimming stripped 4 bases from V and 3 bases from J, with 19 bases between. The CDR3 length is 16 residues.

This clonotype was seen a handful of times. V usage is TRBV6-1 and J usage is TRBJ1-6; unclear D gene. Germline CDR1 and CDR2: MNHNS and SASEGT. This CDR3 is 14 amino acids long. V lost 7 bases to trimming and J lost 6 bases, with 13 bases between them. The CDR3, as DNA: TGTGCCAGCAAGATAAACCCGTTTAATTCACCCCTCCACTTT. It yields the protein CASKINPFNSPLHF.

This clonotype was counted a few times. This rearrangement joins TRBV20-1 to TRBJ2-7; 7 nucleotides align to TRBD2. Germline CDR1 DFQATT, CDR2 SNEGSKA (reference sequence). The CDR3 is 16 amino acids. The V and J ends lost 0 bases and 3 bases, in that order; junction bases with no gene match: 11. This chain's CDR3 is CSARDLRPSGDYEQYF. CDR3 nucleotide sequence: TGCAGTGCTAGAGATCTGAGGCCTAGCGGAGACTACGAGCAGTACTTC.

This clonotype was seen a handful of times. V and J are TRBV10-3 and TRBJ2-5; D is unresolved. CDR1 and CDR2 (germline): ENHRY, SYGVKD. Trimming removed 4 bases at V and 2 bases at J, with 8 bases between. This CDR3 is 13 amino acids long. The CDR3 loop is CAISASVQETQYF. The CDR3 coding sequence is TGTGCCATCAGTGCTTCGGTACAAGAGACCCAGTACTTC.

This clonotype came up a few times. This sequence joins TRBV9 and TRBJ2-1; D is perhaps TRBD1 (5 bases). Trimming took off 0 bases at V and 5 bases at J, with 12 bases between the two ends. This CDR3 contains 15 residues. The V gene's germline CDR1 is SGDLS and CDR2 YYNGEE. This chain's CDR3 is CASSVVGQGNNEQFF. The CDR3 region has the DNA TGTGCCAGCAGCGTAGTGGGGCAGGGAAACAATGAGCAGTTCTTC.

In DNA, the CDR3 is TGTGCCAGCAGCTTAGACCTAGCCTCCTACGAGCAGTACTTC. Its translation is CASSLDLASYEQYF. V is TRBV7-9 and J is TRBJ2-7, with D tentatively TRBD2 (5 bases). Deletions cut 1 base from V and 0 bases from J, with 7 bases between. Per the germline V gene, CDR1 is SEHNR and CDR2 is FQNEAQ (reference sequence). The CDR3 covers 14 residues.

The V call is TRBV5-1, the J call TRBJ1-5; possibly TRBD1 for D (5 bases). Trimming removed 4 bases at V and 5 bases at J, with 13 bases between. CDR1 and CDR2 from the germline V gene are SGHRS and YFSETQ. The CDR3 spans 14 residues. CDR3 region: CASSPRGVDQPQHF. CDR3 in DNA: TGCGCCAGCAGCCCGAGGGGAGTCGATCAGCCCCAGCATTTT.

CDR3 DNA sequence: TGTGCCAGCAGCCAGGGACAGGGAGTGGGATACACTGAAGCTTTCTTT. It translates to CASSQGQGVGYTEAFF. The V and J genes are TRBV7-2 and TRBJ1-1, with 9 nucleotides matching TRBD1. Germline CDR1 SGHTA, CDR2 FQGNSA. The CDR3 consists of 16 residues. V lost 5 bases, J lost 3 bases, and 10 bases stayed unmatched.

The rearrangement joins TRBV20-1 to TRBJ2-2; a possible D gene is TRBD1 (6 bases). CDR1 is DFQATT and CDR2 is SNEGSKA in the germline V gene (reference sequence). V was cut by 1 base and J by 4 bases, with 13 bases left in between. The CDR3 extends over 15 amino acids. The CDR3 loop reads CSARAQGHLTGELFF. CDR3 sequence (DNA): TGCAGTGCTAGAGCGCAGGGACACCTCACCGGGGAGCTGTTTTTT.

V usage is TRBV15 and J usage is TRBJ2-3; 9 positions agree with TRBD2. Germline loops: CDR1 LNHNV, CDR2 YYDKDF (reference sequence). Unmatched junction bases numbered 3, after V lost 6 bases and J lost 2 bases. The CDR3 spans 14 residues. The CDR3 loop is CATRTSGATDTQYF. DNA of the CDR3: TGTGCCACCAGGACTAGCGGAGCCACAGATACGCAGTATTTT. Full variable domain (missing parts from reference TRBV15 and TRBJ2-3): DAMVIQNPRYQVTQFGKPVTLSCSQTLNHNVMYWYQQKSSQAPKLLFHYYDKDFNNEADTPDNFQSRRPNTSFCFLDIRSPGLGDTAMYLCATRTSGATDTQYFGPGTRLTVL.

This clonotype showed up just a few times. The J gene is TRBJ1-2, the V gene TRBV28; no reliable D call. Trimming removed 3 bases at V and 5 bases at J, with 10 bases between. Germline CDR1 and CDR2: MDHEN and SYDVKM. The CDR3 is 13 residues long. CDR3 amino acids: CASSLYAGYGYTF. The CDR3 bases are TGTGCCAGCAGTTTGTACGCTGGGTATGGCTACACCTTC.

J is TRBJ2-3 and V is TRBV7-6, with D uncertain. V was shortened by 5 bases and J by 0 bases, with 15 bases between the two germline ends. Germline CDR1 SGHVS, CDR2 FNYEAQ. The CDR3 contains 16 residues. The CDR3 spells CASSRTVGTSTDTQYF. In DNA form, the CDR3 reads TGTGCCAGCAGCCGGACGGTCGGAACTAGCACAGATACGCAGTATTTT.

This clonotype was seen more than once but under ten times. The V and J genes are TRBV12-3 or TRBV12-4 and TRBJ2-5; no reliable D call. Trimming pared 3 bases from V and 3 bases from J, leaving 11 bases between. CDR3 size: 14 residues. CDR3 bases: TGTGCCAGCAGTTTGAGTCAGCTCGAAGAGACCCAGTACTTC. This codes for CASSLSQLEETQYF.

The rearrangement uses TRBV7-9 and TRBJ2-7; TRBD1 or TRBD2 may be the D gene (5 bases each). The CDR3 covers 16 residues. Germline-derived CDR1 and CDR2 are SEHNR and FQNEAQ (reference sequence). V was pared by 1 base and J by 2 bases, with 15 bases between. This CDR3 is CASSLDSGQGPYEQYF. In DNA form, the CDR3 reads TGTGCCAGCAGCTTAGATTCGGGGCAGGGCCCCTACGAGCAGTACTTC.

This clonotype occurred many times. V usage is TRBV20-1 and J usage is TRBJ1-1; D is unresolved. The CDR3 is 13 residues long. Per germline, CDR1 DFQATT and CDR2 SNEGSKA (reference sequence). V dropped 5 bases and J dropped 4 bases, with 14 bases sitting between them. The CDR3 is CSALGQLGTEAFF. Here the CDR3 DNA reads TGCAGTGCTCTAGGGCAGCTTGGCACTGAAGCTTTCTTT.

The V and J genes are TRBV10-3 and TRBJ2-1; 10 nucleotides line up with TRBD2. Germline V gene sequence: CDR1 ENHRY, CDR2 SYGVKD. The CDR3 totals 18 residues. With V trimmed by 0 bases and J by 8 bases, 13 bases remained unmatched. This CDR3 is CAISESILSASGSDEQFF. The CDR3 DNA reads TGTGCCATCAGTGAGTCGATATTGTCTGCTAGCGGGAGCGATGAGCAGTTCTTC.